A selection of T cell receptor beta chains follows, all from one sample in a study of cytomegalovirus exposure and HLA in healthy donors. Profiling relied on immunoSEQ multiplex PCR, and the TCRdb table lists in-frame clones only, not all of them. The top ten hold about 6.4% of the sample, which has fewer than 250,000 clones, 82% seen once. The sequenced sample was PBMCs. The origin of the receptors is a man in his forties in good health and CMV-seropositive. Both conserved end residues are part of each CDR3. Each record gives: V gene, D gene, clone size, J gene, CDR3 protein, CDR3 DNA. A D gene is named only where the DNA matches it firmly. Clone size appears in some rows only: once, few, many, or a class for an expanded clone.

TRBV7-2	TRBD1	.	TRBJ1-5	CASSLRWGDSQPQHF	TGTGCCAGCAGCTTACGATGGGGGGACAGTCAGCCCCAGCATTTT
TRBV10-2	.	.	TRBJ2-3	CASKEGNPTDTQYF	TGCGCCAGCAAGGAGGGCAATCCCACAGATACGCAGTATTTT
TRBV7-9	.	.	TRBJ2-2	CASSLLAADSDTGELFF	TGTGCCAGCAGCTTATTAGCGGCTGACAGCGACACCGGGGAGCTGTTTTTT
TRBV7-2	.	.	TRBJ2-2	CASSFQGFGELFF	TGTGCCAGCAGCTTCCAGGGGTTCGGGGAGCTGTTTTTT
TRBV4-2	.	few	TRBJ2-5	CASRRDSQETQYF	TGTGCCAGCAGACGGGACTCTCAAGAGACCCAGTACTTC
TRBV7-8	.	few	TRBJ2-2	CATARRGRDGELFF	TGTGCCACCGCCAGGCGGGGACGGGACGGGGAGCTGTTTTTT
TRBV27	TRBD1	few	TRBJ1-5	CASCPTGGGNQPQHF	TGTGCCAGCTGCCCGACAGGGGGAGGGAATCAGCCCCAGCATTTT
TRBV10-3	TRBD1	.	TRBJ1-2	CAISESTGTGGAGGGYTF	TGTGCCATCAGTGAGTCGACAGGGACAGGGGGCGCCGGAGGTGGCTACACCTTC
TRBV18	TRBD1	.	TRBJ1-5	CASSHAGQGQPQHF	TGTGCCAGCTCACACGCGGGACAGGGGCAGCCCCAGCATTTT
TRBV13	TRBD2	.	TRBJ2-5	CASSATRTSGRAGGETQYF	TGTGCCAGCAGCGCCACTAGGACTAGCGGGAGGGCCGGCGGGGAGACCCAGTACTTC
TRBV29-1	.	few	TRBJ1-1	CSVAGTVNTEAFF	TGCAGCGTTGCGGGGACTGTGAACACTGAAGCTTTCTTT
TRBV23-1	TRBD1	few	TRBJ1-1	CARSVGGKGLNTEAFF	TGCGCCAGATCGGTAGGGGGCAAGGGGCTGAACACTGAAGCTTTCTTT
TRBV7-6	.	.	TRBJ1-2	CASSLQVDYGYTF	TGTGCCAGCAGCTTACAGGTTGACTATGGCTACACCTTC
TRBV6-5	.	.	TRBJ2-1	CASRSPVDNEQFF	TGTGCCAGCAGGTCTCCGGTAGACAATGAGCAGTTCTTC
TRBV6-1	.	few	TRBJ2-7	CASSKRDSAYEQYF	TGTGCCAGCAGTAAACGGGACTCCGCCTACGAGCAGTACTTC
TRBV6-4	TRBD1	.	TRBJ2-2	CASSQQGAGTGELFF	TGTGCCAGCAGTCAACAGGGGGCCGGAACCGGGGAGCTGTTTTTT
TRBV6-6	.	.	TRBJ2-4	CASSYGSGLNIQYF	TGTGCCAGCAGTTACGGTTCCGGGTTAAACATTCAGTACTTC
TRBV11-2	.	.	TRBJ1-3	CASSFPGSGNTIYF	TGTGCCAGCAGCTTTCCGGGGAGTGGAAACACCATATATTTT
TRBV27	TRBD1	.	TRBJ2-1	CASSFQGVNEQFF	TGTGCCAGCAGTTTTCAGGGGGTCAATGAGCAGTTCTTC
TRBV5-1	.	.	TRBJ2-7	CASSFVGGQRYEQYF	TGCGCCAGCAGCTTCGTCGGAGGACAGCGTTACGAGCAGTACTTC
TRBV4-1	TRBD1	.	TRBJ1-1	CASSLDRIGGDEAFF	TGTGCCAGCAGCTTGGACAGGATCGGGGGGGATGAAGCTTTCTTT
TRBV4-2	.	.	TRBJ2-2	CASSQDLRRPNTGELFF	TGTGCCAGCAGCCAAGATCTGAGGAGGCCGAACACCGGGGAGCTGTTTTTT
TRBV9	.	.	TRBJ2-7	CASSQGEVYEQYF	TGTGCCAGCAGCCAAGGGGAAGTGTACGAGCAGTACTTC
TRBV27	TRBD2	.	TRBJ2-5	CASRISAGSLQETQYF	TGTGCCAGCAGGATCTCAGCGGGATCACTCCAAGAGACCCAGTACTTC
TRBV19	.	.	TRBJ2-5	CASSFGVRETQYF	TGTGCCAGTAGTTTCGGGGTTCGAGAGACCCAGTACTTC
TRBV7-6	TRBD2	few	TRBJ2-3	CASSTRAGTSGDTQYF	TGTGCCAGCAGCACAAGGGCCGGGACTAGCGGAGATACGCAGTATTTT
TRBV5-1	TRBD1	.	TRBJ1-2	CASSSPRRQGRYGYTF	TGCGCCAGCAGCTCACCCCGACGACAGGGGAGGTATGGCTACACCTTC
TRBV5-1	TRBD2	.	TRBJ2-3	CASSAGLAGIGDTQYF	TGCGCCAGCAGCGCCGGACTAGCGGGGATCGGCGATACGCAGTATTTT
TRBV5-1	.	.	TRBJ1-1	CASRRDRDLTAEAFF	TGCGCCAGCAGGCGAGACAGAGACCTCACCGCTGAAGCTTTCTTT
TRBV6-5	.	few	TRBJ1-2	CASSYSEQGRGYTF	TGTGCCAGCAGTTACTCGGAACAGGGTAGGGGCTACACCTTC
TRBV27	.	.	TRBJ2-3	CASSLSGDTQYF	TGTGCCAGCAGTTTGAGCGGAGATACGCAGTATTTT
TRBV5-8	.	.	TRBJ2-1	CASSFRGISYNEQFF	TGTGCCAGCAGCTTCAGAGGGATCTCCTACAATGAGCAGTTCTTC
TRBV9	TRBD2	.	TRBJ2-1	CASSTSGRGYNEQFF	TGTGCCAGCAGCACCAGCGGGAGGGGATACAATGAGCAGTTCTTC
TRBV6-6	.	.	TRBJ1-5	CASTKQGLSQPQHF	TGTGCCAGCACGAAACAGGGATTGTCTCAGCCCCAGCATTTT
TRBV5-4	TRBD1	.	TRBJ1-2	CASRPALFQTGGVGYTF	TGTGCCAGCAGACCCGCCCTCTTTCAAACAGGGGGCGTTGGCTACACCTTC
TRBV28	TRBD1	.	TRBJ2-3	CASSLGQGLPTDTQYF	TGTGCCAGCAGCCTGGGACAGGGACTCCCTACAGATACGCAGTATTTT
TRBV6-5	TRBD1	.	TRBJ2-3	CASSYYRGLDTQYF	TGTGCCAGCAGTTATTACAGGGGGCTTGATACGCAGTATTTT
TRBV6-6	.	once	TRBJ1-4	CASSYRAGEKLFF	TGTGCCAGCAGTTACCGAGCAGGTGAAAAACTGTTTTTT
TRBV9	TRBD2	.	TRBJ2-3	CASSVGRGGLAGENTQYF	TGTGCCAGCAGCGTAGGACGGGGTGGACTAGCGGGAGAAAATACGCAGTATTTT
TRBV7-9	TRBD1	.	TRBJ1-4	CASSLGQGGTNEKLFF	TGTGCCAGCAGCCTCGGACAGGGCGGGACTAATGAAAAACTGTTTTTT
TRBV7-6	.	.	TRBJ2-7	CASSGGSSYEQYF	TGTGCCAGCAGCGGAGGGTCTTCCTACGAGCAGTACTTC
TRBV9	.	.	TRBJ1-3	CASSPRWGPGNTIYF	TGTGCCAGCAGCCCGAGGTGGGGCCCTGGAAACACCATATATTTT
TRBV5-6	TRBD2	.	TRBJ2-3	CASSLVTSVIGEDTQYF	TGTGCCAGCAGCCTAGTTACTAGCGTGATCGGTGAGGATACGCAGTATTTT